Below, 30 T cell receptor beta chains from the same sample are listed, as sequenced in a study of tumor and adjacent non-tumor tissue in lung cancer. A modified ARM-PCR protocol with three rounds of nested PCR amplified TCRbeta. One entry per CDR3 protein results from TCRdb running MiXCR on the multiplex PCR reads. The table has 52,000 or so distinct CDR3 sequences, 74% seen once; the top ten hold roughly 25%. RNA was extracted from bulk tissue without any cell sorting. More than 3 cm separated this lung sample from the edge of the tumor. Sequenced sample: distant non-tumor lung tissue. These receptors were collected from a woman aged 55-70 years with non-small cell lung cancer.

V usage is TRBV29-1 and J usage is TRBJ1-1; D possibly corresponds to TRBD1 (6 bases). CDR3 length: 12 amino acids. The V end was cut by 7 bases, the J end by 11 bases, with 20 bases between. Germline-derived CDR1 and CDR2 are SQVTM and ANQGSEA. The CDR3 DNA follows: TGCAGCGCTTTCCTCCGGGACAATGATGCTTTCTTT. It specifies CSAFLRDNDAFF. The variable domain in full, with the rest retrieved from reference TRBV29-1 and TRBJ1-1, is SAVISQKPSRDICQRGTSLTIQCQVDSQVTMMFWYRQQPGQSLTLIATANQGSEATYESGFVIDKFPISRPNLTFSTLTVSNMSPEDSSIYLCSAFLRDNDAFFGQGTRLTVV.

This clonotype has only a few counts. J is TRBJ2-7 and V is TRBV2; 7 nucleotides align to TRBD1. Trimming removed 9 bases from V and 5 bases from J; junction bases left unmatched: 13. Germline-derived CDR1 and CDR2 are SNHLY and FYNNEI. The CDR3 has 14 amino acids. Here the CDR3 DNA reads TGTGCCAGGCTCATCGAGGGGGCGGTGAACGAGCAGTACTTC. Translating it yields CARLIEGAVNEQYF.

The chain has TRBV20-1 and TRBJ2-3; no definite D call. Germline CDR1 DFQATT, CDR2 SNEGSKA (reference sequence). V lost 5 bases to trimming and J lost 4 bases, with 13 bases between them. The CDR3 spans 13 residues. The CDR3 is CSASDRGADTQYF. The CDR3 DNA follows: TGCAGTGCTTCCGACCGCGGCGCAGATACGCAGTATTTT.

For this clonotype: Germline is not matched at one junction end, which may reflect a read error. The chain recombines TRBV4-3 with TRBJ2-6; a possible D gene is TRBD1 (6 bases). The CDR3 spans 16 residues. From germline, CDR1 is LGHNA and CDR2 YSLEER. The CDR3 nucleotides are TGCGCCAGCAACCAAGAAACAGGGTCTGGGGCCAACGTCCTGATTTTC. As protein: CASNQETGSGANVLIF.

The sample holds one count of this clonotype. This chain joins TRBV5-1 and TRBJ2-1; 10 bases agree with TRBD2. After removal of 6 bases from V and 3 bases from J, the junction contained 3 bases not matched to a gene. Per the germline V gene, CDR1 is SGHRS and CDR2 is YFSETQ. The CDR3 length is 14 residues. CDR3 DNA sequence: TGCGCCAGCACAAGCGGGGGGGTCTACAATGAGCAGTTCTTC. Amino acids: CASTSGGVYNEQFF.

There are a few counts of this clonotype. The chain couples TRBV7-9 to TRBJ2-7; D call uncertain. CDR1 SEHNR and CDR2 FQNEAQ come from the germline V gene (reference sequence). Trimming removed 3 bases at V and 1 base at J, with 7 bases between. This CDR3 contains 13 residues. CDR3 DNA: TGTGCCAGCAGCTTCAAGGCTTCCTACGAGCAGTACTTC. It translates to CASSFKASYEQYF.

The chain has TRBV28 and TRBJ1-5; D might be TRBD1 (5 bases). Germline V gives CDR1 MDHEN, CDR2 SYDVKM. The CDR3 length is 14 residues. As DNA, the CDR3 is TGTACCAACAGTTTTGGGGGGGTTAGTCAGCCCCAGCATTTT. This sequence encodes CTNSFGGVSQPQHF.

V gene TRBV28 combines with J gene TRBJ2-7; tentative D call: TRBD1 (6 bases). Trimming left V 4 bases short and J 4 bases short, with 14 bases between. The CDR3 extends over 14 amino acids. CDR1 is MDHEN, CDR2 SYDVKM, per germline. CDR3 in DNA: TGTGCCAGCAGTTATGGACAGTTCGCGTACGAGCAGTACTTC. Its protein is CASSYGQFAYEQYF.

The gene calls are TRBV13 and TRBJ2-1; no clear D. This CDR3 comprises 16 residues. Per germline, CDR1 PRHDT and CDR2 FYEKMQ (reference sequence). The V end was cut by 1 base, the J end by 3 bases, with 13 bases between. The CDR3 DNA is TGTGCCAGCAGCTTAGTCGAGGAGCCGATCTACAATGAGCAGTTCTTC. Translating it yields CASSLVEEPIYNEQFF.

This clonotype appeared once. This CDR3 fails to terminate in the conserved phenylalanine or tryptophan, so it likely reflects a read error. CDR3 DNA sequence: TGTGTCAGCAGGCTGACAAGGGGGGACACTGAAGCTTTCGTT. As protein: CVSRLTRGDTEAFV. The chain recombines TRBV6-6 with TRBJ1-1; D possibly corresponds to TRBD1 (6 bases). Germline lookup yields CDR1 MNHNY and CDR2 SVGAGI (reference sequence). The CDR3 sequence is 14 residues long.

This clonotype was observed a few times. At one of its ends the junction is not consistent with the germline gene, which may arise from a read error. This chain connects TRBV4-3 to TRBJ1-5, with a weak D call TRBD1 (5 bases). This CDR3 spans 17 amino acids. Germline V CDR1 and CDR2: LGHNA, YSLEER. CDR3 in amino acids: CASNQERGTRGRAKQHF. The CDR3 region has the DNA TGCGCCAGCAACCAAGAAAGGGGCACACGAGGTAGGGCAAAACAACATTTT.

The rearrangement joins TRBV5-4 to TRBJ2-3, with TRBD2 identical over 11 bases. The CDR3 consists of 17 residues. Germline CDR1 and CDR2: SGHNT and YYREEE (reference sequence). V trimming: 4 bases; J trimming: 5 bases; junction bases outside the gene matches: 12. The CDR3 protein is CASSVGLAGGGIDTQYF. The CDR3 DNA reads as TGTGCCAGCAGCGTGGGGCTAGCGGGGGGAGGTATAGATACGCAGTATTTT.

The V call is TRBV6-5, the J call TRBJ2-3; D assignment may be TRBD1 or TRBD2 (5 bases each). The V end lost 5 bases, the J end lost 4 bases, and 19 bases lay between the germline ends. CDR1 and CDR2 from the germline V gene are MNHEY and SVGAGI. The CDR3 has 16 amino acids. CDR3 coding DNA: TGTGCCAGCAGTCCCTCGGACGGGGCCCTCGCAGATACGCAGTATTTT. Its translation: CASSPSDGALADTQYF.

The CDR3 bases are TGTGCCAGCAGCCCATCGCGGAACACACATAAGCAGTATTTT. It yields the protein CASSPSRNTHKQYF. The rearrangement uses TRBV7-2 and TRBJ2-3; D is ambiguous. The germline V gene encodes CDR1 SGHTA and CDR2 FQGNSA. This CDR3 is 14 amino acids long. Trimming took off 5 bases at V and 11 bases at J, with 20 bases between the two ends.

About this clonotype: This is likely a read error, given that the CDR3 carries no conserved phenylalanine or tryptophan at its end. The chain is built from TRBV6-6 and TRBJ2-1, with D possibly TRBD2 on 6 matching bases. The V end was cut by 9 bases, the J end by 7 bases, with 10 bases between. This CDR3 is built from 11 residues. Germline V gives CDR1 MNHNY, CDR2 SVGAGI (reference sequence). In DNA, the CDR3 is TGTGCCAGTAGAGGAGGGAATGAGCAGTTCTTA. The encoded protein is CASRGGNEQFL.

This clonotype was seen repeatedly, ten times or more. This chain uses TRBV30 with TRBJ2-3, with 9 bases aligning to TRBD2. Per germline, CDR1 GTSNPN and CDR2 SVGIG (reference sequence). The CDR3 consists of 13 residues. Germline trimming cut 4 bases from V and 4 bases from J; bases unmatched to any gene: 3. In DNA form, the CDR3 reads TGTGCCTGGATGACTAGCGGAGCAGATACGCAGTATTTT. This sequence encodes CAWMTSGADTQYF. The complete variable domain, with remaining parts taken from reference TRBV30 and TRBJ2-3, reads SQTIHQWPATLVQPVGSPLSLECTVEGTSNPNLYWYRQAAGRGLQLLFYSVGIGQISSEVPQNLSASRPQDRQFILSSKKLLLSDSGFYLCAWMTSGADTQYFGPGTRLTVL.

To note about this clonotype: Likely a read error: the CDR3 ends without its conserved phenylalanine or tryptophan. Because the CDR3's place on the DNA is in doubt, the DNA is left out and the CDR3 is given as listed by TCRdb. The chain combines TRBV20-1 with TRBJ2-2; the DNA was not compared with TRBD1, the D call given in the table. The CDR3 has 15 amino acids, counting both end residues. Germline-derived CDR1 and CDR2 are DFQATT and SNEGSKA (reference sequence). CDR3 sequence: CSARATGRDTGELFS.

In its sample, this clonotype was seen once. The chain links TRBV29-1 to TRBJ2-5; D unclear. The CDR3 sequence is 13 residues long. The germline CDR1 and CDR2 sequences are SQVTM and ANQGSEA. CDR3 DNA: TGCAACGGTGGCCGGGCGTTCCAAGAGACCCAGTACTTC. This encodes CNGGRAFQETQYF. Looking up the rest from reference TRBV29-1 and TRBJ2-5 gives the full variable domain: SAVISQKPSRDICQRGTSLTIQCQVDSQVTMMFWYRQQPGQSLTLIATANQGSEATYESGFVIDKFPISRPNLTFSTLTVSNMSPEDSSIYLCNGGRAFQETQYFGPGTRLLVL.

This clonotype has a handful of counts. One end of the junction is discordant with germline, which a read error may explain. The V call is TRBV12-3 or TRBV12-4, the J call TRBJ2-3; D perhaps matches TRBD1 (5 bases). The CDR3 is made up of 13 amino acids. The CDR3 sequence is CARSFDSTDTQYF. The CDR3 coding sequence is TGTGCCAGGAGTTTTGACAGCACGGATACGCAGTATTTT.

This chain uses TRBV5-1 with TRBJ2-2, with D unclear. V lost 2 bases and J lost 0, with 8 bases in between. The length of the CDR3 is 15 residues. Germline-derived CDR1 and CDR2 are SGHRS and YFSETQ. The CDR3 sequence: CASSFYYTNTGELFF. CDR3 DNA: TGCGCCAGCAGCTTCTACTATACGAACACCGGGGAGCTGTTTTTT.

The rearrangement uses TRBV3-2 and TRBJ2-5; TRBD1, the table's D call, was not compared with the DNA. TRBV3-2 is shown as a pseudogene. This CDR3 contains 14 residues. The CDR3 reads CASSPPDREGTQYF. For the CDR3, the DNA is TGTGCCAGCAGCCCCCCCGACAGGGAAGGGACCCAGTACTTC.

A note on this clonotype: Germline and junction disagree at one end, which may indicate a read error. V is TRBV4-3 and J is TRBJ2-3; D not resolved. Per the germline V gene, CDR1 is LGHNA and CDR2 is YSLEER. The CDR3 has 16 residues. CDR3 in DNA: TGCGCCAGCAGCCAAGGGGCAGAGAGCGTCACAGATACGCAGAATTTT. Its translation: CASSQGAESVTDTQNF.

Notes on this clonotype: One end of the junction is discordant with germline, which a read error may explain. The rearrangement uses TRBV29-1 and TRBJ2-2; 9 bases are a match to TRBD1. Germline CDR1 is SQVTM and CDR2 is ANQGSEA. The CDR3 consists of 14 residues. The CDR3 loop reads CSIKGQGNTGELFF. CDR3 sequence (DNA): TGCAGCATTAAGGGACAGGGTAACACCGGGGAGTTGTTTTTT.

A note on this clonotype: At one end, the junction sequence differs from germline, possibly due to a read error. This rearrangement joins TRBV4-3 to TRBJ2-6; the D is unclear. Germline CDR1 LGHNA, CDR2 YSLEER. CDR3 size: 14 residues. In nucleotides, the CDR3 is TGCGCCAGCAGTATGTTATTCGCTACCAACGTCATGACTTTC. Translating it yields CASSMLFATNVMTF.

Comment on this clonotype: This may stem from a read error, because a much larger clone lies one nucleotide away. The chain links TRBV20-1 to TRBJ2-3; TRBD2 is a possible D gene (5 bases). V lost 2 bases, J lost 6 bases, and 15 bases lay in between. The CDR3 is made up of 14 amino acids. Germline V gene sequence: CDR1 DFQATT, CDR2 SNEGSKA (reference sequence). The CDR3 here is CSARYFTRGDTQYF. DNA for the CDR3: TGCAGTGCTAGATATTTCACCCGCGGGGATACGCAGTATTTT.

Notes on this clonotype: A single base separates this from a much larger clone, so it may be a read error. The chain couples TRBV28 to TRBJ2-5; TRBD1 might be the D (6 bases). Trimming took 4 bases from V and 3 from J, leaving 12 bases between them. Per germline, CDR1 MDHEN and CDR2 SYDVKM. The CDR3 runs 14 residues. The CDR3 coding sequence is TGTGCCAGCAGTTCAGGGGTCTGGGAAGAGACCCAGTACTTC. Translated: CASSSGVWEETQYF.

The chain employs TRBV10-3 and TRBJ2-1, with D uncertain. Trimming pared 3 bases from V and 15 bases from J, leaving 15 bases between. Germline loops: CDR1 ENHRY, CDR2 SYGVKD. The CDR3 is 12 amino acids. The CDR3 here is CAISDGLAAPFF. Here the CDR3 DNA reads TGTGCCATCAGTGACGGGCTCGCCGCACCGTTCTTC.

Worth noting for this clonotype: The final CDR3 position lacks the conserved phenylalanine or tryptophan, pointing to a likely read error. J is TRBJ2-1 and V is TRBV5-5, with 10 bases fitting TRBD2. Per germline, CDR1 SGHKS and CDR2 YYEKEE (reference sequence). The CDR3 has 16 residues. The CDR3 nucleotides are TGTGCCAGCAGATTGGAACTAGCGGGGATTTACAATGAGCAGTTCTGC. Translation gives CASRLELAGIYNEQFC.

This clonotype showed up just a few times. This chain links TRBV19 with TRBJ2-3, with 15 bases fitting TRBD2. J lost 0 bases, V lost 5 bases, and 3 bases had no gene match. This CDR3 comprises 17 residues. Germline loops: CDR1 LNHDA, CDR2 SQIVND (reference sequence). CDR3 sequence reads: CASSSGLAGGSTDTQYF. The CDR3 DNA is TGTGCCAGTAGTTCGGGACTAGCGGGAGGTAGCACAGATACGCAGTATTTT.

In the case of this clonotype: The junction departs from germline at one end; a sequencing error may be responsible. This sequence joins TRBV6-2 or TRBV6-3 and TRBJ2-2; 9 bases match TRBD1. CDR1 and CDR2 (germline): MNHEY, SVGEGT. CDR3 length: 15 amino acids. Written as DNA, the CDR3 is TGTGCGAGCAAGGGGGACAGGGACGGTTCCGGGAAGCTGTTTTTT. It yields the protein CASKGDRDGSGKLFF.